This record looks at one T cell receptor beta chain sequence and its context. The assay was immunoSEQ multiplex PCR, and TCRdb's table has in-frame clones only and misses some. The sample has 40,000 to 50,000 clones; roughly 90% are singletons. The data stem from a study of blood T cell repertoires in COVID-19. The overall study: T cells, B-cell-depleted T cells, or PBMCs supplied cDNA or gDNA.

V gave up 4 bases and J gave up 4 bases, with 13 bases separating them. CDR3 length equals 14 residues. The germline gives CDR1 SEHNR, CDR2 FQNEAQ (reference sequence). This receptor was identified in a human donor in a cohort sampled during active COVID-19. Sequencing used peripheral blood. V usage is TRBV7-9 and J usage is TRBJ1-2, with a tentative D call TRBD1 (5 bases). For the CDR3, the DNA is TGTGCCAGCAGCTCCACAGGCTACAGCTATGGCTACACCTTC. It codes for CASSSTGYSYGYTF.